The clone carrying this T cell receptor (beta chain) was observed many times. The target antigen is unknown. The data derive from a study of T cells in Graves' hyperthyroidism and ophthalmopathy. The CDR3 is 20 amino acids. Germline loops: CDR1 SGDLS, CDR2 YYNGEE. The V end lost 4 bases, the J end lost 0 bases, and 26 bases lay between the germline ends. Study-level results: Stable hyperthyroidism was told apart from ophthalmopathy by a model built on 13 V-J features.

Using RNA transcripts as the source, TCR beta CDR3 regions were amplified. A set of HTBI primers served as the primers for a first-round RT-PCR of the TCR CDR3. TCRdb reprocessed the multiplex PCR reads with MiXCR, giving one entry per CDR3 protein. Of hundreds of thousands of distinct CDR3 sequences listed, roughly 15% are singletons. J is TRBJ2-1 and V is TRBV9; the D call may be TRBD1 or TRBD2 (5 bases each). This TCR came from a man younger than 30 with Graves' ophthalmopathy. Material: blood. Written as DNA, the CDR3 is TGTGCCAGCAGCCTAAGGGACGACGGCCTCCTCGAGAGCTCCTACAATGAGCAGTTCTTC. Residues: CASSLRDDGLLESSYNEQFF.